The text below deals with one TCR beta chain. What it recognizes is unknown. Using immunoSEQ multiplex PCR, the repertoire was profiled, and TCRdb retains in-frame clones only, with some absent. This table holds about 41,000 clones, around 77% found once. The V gene's germline CDR1 is SGHTA and CDR2 FQGTGA. This CDR3 spans 13 amino acids. The V gene lost 4 bases and the J gene lost 4 bases, with 10 bases spanning the gap. Antigen-specific CD4+ T cells expanded by the ViraFEST assay with viral peptide pools were then sequenced. CD4+ T cell isolation took place after about nine days of culture. Vaccine recipients lacked prior SARS-CoV-2 infection and had negative nucleocapsid antibodies. These data are taken from a study of vaccination effects on CD4 cells after COVID-19. Study information: Subjects were given two BNT162b2 or mRNA-1273 vaccine doses.

Study-wide findings and caveats: Missing from the study were early post-infection timepoints, and its convalescent patients were few.

This TCR came from a human donor who received a COVID-19 vaccine. The rearrangement uses TRBV7-3 and TRBJ2-5; D not certain. Source: CD4+ T cells from PBMCs cultured with HCoV-NL63 spike peptides, taken before COVID-19 vaccination. The CDR3 nucleotides are TGTGCCAGCAGCTCCACCTTAGGAGAGACCCAGTACTTC. Its translation: CASSSTLGETQYF. Looking up the rest from reference TRBV7-3 and TRBJ2-5 gives the full variable domain: GAGVSQTPSNKVTEKGKYVELRCDPISGHTALYWYRQSLGQGPEFLIYFQGTGAADDSGLPNDRFFAVRPEGSVSTLKIQRTERGDSAVYLCASSSTLGETQYFGPGTRLLVL.